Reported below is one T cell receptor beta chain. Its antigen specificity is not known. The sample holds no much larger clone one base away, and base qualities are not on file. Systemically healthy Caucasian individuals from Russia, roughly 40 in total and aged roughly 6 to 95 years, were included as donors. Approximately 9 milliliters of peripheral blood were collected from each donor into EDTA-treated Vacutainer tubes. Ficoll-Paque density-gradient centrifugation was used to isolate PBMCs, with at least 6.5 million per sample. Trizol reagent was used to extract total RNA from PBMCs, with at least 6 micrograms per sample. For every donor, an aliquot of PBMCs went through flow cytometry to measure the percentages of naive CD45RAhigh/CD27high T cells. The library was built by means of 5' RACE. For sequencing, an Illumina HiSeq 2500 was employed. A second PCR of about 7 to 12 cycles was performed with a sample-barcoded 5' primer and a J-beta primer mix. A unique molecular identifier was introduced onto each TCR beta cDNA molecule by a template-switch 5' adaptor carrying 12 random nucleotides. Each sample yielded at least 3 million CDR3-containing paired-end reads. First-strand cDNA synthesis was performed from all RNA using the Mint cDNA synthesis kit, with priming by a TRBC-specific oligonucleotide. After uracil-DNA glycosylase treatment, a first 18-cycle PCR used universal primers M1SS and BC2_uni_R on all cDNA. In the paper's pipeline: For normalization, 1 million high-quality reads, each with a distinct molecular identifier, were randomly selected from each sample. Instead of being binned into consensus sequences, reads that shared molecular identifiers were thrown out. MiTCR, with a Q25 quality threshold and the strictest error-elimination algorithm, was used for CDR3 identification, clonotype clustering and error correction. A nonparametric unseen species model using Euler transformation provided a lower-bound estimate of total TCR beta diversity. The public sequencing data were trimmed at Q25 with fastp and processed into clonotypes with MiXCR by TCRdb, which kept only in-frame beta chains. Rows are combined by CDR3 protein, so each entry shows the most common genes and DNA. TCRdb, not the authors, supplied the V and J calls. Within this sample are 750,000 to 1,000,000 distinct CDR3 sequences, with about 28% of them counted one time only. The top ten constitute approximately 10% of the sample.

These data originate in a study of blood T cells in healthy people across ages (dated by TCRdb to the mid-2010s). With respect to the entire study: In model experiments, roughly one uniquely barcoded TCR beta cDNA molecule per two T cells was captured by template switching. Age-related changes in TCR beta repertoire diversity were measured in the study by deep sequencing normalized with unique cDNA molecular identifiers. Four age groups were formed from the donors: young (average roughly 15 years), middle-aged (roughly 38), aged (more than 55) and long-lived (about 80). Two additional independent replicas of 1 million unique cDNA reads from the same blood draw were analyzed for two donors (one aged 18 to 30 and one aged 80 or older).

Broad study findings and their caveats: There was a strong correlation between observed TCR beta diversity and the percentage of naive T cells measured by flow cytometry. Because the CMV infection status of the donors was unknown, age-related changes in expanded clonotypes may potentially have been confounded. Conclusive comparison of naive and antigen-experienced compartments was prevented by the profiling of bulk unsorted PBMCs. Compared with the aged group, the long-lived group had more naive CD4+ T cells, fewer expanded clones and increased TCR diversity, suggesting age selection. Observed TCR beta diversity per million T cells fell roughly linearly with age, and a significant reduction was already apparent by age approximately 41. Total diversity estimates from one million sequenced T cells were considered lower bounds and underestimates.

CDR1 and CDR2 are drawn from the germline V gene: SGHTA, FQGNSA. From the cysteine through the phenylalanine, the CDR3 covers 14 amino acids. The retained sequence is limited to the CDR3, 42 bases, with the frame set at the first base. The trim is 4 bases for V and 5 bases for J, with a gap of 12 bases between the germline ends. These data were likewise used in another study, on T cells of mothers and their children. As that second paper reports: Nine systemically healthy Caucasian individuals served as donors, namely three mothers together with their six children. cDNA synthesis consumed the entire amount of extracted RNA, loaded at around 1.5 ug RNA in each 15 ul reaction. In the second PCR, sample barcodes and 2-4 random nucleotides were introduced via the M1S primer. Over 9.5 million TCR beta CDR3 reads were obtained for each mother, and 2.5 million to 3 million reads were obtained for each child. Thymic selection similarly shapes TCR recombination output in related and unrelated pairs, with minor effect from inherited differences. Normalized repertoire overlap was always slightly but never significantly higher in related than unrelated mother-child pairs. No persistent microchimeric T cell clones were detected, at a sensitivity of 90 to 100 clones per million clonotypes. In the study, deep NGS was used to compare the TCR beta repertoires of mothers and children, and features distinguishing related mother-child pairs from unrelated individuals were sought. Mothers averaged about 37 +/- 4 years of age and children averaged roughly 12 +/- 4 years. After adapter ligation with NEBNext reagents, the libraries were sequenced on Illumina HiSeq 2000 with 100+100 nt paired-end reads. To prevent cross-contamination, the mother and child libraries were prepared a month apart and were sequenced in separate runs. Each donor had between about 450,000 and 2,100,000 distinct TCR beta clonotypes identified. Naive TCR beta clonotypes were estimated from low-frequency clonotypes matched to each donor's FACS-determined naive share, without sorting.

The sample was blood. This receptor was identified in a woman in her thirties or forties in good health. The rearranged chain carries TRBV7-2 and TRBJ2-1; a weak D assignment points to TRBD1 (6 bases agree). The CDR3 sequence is CASSSGVQDNEQFF. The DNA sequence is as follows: TGTGCCAGCAGCTCAGGGGTACAGGACAATGAGCAGTTCTTC.